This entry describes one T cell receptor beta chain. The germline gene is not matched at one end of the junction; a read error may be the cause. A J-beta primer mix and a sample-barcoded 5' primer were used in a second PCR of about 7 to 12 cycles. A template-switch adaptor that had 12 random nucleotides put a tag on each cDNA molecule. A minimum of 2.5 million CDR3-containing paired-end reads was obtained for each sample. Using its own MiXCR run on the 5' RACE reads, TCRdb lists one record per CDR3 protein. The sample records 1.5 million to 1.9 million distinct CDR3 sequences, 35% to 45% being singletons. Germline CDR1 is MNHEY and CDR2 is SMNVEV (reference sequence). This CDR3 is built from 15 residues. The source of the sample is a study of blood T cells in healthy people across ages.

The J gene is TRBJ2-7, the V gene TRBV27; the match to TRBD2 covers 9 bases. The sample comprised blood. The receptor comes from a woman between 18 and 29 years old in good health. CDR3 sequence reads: CASSSRLAASYEQYF. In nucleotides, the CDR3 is TGTGCCAGCAGTTCTCGACTAGCGGCCAGCTACGAGCAGTATTTC.